This TCR beta chain is from a study of CD8 T cells in ankylosing spondylitis. Findings and limits, study-wide: Reportedly, disease-linked clones are significantly enriched in ankylosing spondylitis patients' matched synovial fluid. Earlier studies detected some motif variants in reactive arthritis synovial fluid and blood.

In the case of this clonotype: Its antigen is undetermined.

Each CDR3 protein is one row after TCRdb ran MiXCR on the 5' RACE reads. Of a few hundred thousand distinct CDR3 sequences listed, about 24% are singletons. The V segment lost 7 bases and the J segment 2 bases; nucleotides outside the gene matches: 3. The CDR3 contains 14 residues. Germline V gene lookup returns CDR1 SNHLY and CDR2 FYNNEI. This sequence originates from a male donor with ankylosing spondylitis or in good health (not recorded which). The rearrangement links TRBV2 to TRBJ2-5, with 11 positions matching TRBD2. The specimen sequenced was blood, either unsorted or a sorted T cell fraction (not recorded which). CDR3 in amino acids: CASMGLADQETQYF. The CDR3 nucleotides read TGTGCCAGCATGGGACTAGCGGATCAAGAGACCCAGTACTTC. The full variable domain, with the rest looked up from reference TRBV2 and TRBJ2-5, is EPEVTQTPSHQVTQMGQEVILRCVPISNHLYFYWYRQILGQKVEFLVSFYNNEISEKSEIFDDQFSVERPDGSNFTLKIRSTKLEDSAMYFCASMGLADQETQYFGPGTRLLVL.